This T cell receptor beta chain was sequenced for a study of shared clonotypes between healthy human individuals. Study-wide findings and caveats: Expectations were that clonotype sharing among donors would be affected by sequencing depth. The generation probabilities recorded for non-shared clonotypes fell below those of clonotypes shared by all four donors.

Germline CDR1 is GTSNPN and CDR2 is SVGIG (reference sequence). The CDR3 spans 16 residues. V gave up 1 base and J gave up 10 bases; unmatched junction bases: 11. Genomic DNA of every subset was divided equally among multiple immunoSEQ plates. Assay: immunoSEQ multiplex PCR; the TCRdb copy retains only in-frame clones and omits some. The data hold about 2.3 million clones, with less than 95% observed a single time. About this clone itself: Antigen unknown.

The sequenced sample consisted of naive CD4+ T cells from PBMCs. Subset denoted: CD45RA+ positively selected. This sequence originates from a man between 18 and 29 years old in good health. Some clones in this sample may be carry-over from other donors' samples. V usage is TRBV30 and J usage is TRBJ1-6; 9 positions match TRBD1. The CDR3 spells CAWSAPTGGVRSPLHF. The CDR3 bases are TGTGCCTGGAGTGCGCCGACAGGGGGTGTAAGATCACCCCTCCACTTT.